This T cell receptor beta chain was profiled in a study of CD8+ T cells in alopecia areata. Treatment here: oral pan-JAK inhibitor, 5-10 mg twice daily. RNA extraction and reverse transcription yielded cDNA as sequencing template. Libraries were prepared by immunoSEQ multiplex PCR; TCRdb keeps only in-frame clonotypes and omits some of them. The table lists 90,000 to 130,000 clones, roughly three fifths of them singletons. V dropped 4 bases and J dropped 7; count of bases not matched to a gene: 5. Germline V gene lookup returns CDR1 SGHNT and CDR2 YYREEE (reference sequence). The CDR3 sequence is 14 residues long.

This specimen was CD8+ T cells sorted from blood, taken at week 24, from a patient treated with tofacitinib. The chain employs TRBV5-4 and TRBJ2-4; TRBD1 matches at 10 bases. This sequence originates from a human donor with alopecia areata. CDR3 amino acids: CASSPDRGFNIQYF. Written as DNA, the CDR3 is TGTGCCAGCAGCCCGGACAGGGGGTTCAACATTCAGTACTTC.